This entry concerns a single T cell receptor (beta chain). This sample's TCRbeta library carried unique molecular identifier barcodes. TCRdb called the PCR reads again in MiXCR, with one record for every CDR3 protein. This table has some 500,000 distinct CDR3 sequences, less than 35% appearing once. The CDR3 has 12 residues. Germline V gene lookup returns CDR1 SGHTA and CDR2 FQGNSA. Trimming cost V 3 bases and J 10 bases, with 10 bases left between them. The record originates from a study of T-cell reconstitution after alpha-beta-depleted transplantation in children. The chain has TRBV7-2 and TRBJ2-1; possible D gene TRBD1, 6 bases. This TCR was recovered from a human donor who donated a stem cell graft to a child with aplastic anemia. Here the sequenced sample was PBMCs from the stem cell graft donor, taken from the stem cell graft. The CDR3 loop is CASSFRTAEQFF. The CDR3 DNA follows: TGTGCCAGCAGCTTTCGGACAGCCGAGCAGTTCTTC.